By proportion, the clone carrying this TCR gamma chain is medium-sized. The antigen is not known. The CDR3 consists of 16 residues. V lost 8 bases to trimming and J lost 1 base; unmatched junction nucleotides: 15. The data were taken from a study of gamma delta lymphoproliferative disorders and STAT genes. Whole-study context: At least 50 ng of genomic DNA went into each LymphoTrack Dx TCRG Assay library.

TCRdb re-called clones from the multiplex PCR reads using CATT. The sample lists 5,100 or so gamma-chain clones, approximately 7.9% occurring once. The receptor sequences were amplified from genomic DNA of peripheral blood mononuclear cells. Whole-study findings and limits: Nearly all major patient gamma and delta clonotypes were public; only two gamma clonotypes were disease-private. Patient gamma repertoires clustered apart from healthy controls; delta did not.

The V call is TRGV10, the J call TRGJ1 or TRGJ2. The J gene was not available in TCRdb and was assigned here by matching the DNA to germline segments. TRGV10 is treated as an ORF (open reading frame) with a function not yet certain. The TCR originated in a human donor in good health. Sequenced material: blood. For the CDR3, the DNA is TGTGCTGCGTGGGATTATAGTCGACAAAATTATTATAAGAAACTCTTT. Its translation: CAAWDYSRQNYYKKLF.